Below, one TCR beta chain is given with its context. What it binds is not known. Primers included in the PCR were 60 Vbeta and 13 Jbeta primers. Method: immunoSEQ multiplex PCR; TCRdb's copy keeps in-frame clones and lacks some. The sample carries under 120,000 clones, roughly 80% recorded once. This entry comes from a study of cytomegalovirus exposure and HLA in healthy donors. General study findings and limits: Most sequenced TCRs were rare (though some public TCRs occurred in many donors).

The TCR sequence derives from a female donor in good health and CMV-seropositive. The sequencing sample was made of PBMCs.

The CDR3 protein is CASMINHRGPTDTQYF. CDR3 DNA sequence: TGTGCCAGCATGATTAACCACAGGGGGCCCACAGATACGCAGTATTTT. V gene TRBV7-9 combines with J gene TRBJ2-3; 9 nucleotides match TRBD1. This CDR3 contains 16 residues. Germline assignment: CDR1 SEHNR and CDR2 FQNEAQ (reference sequence). J gave up 2 bases and V 7 bases, and 10 bases lay outside the gene matches.